This T cell receptor (beta chain) was sequenced in a study of blood T cell repertoires in COVID-19. Measured with immunoSEQ multiplex PCR; TCRdb has only the in-frame clones, and not every one. Found here are fewer than 400,000 clones, roughly 90% of them singletons; the top ten hold around 20%. The V segment lost 2 bases and the J segment 9 bases; nucleotides outside the gene matches: 8. CDR3 size: 15 residues. Germline V gene data show CDR1 as MDHEN and CDR2 as SYDVKM. The sequencing sample was made of PBMCs or T cells enriched from blood (not recorded which). The rearrangement links TRBV28 to TRBJ2-1; 9 positions match TRBD2. This receptor was identified in a woman in her thirties who had recovered from COVID-19. The CDR3 DNA sequence: TGTGCCAGCAGTTTAAGTAGCGGGAGCCCCCCTGAGCAGTTCTTC. Its protein product is CASSLSSGSPPEQFF.